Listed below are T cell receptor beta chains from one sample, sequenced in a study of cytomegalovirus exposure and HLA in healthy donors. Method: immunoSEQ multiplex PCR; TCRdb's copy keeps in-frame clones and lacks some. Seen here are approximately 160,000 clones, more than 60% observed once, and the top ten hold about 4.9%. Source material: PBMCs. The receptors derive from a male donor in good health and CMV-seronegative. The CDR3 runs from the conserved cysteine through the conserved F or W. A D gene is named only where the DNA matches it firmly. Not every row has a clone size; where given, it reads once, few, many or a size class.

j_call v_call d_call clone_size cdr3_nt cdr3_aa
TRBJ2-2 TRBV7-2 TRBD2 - TGTGCCAGCAGCTTAAGGCTAGCGGCGAACACCGGGGAGCTGTTTTTT CASSLRLAANTGELFF
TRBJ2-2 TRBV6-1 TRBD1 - TGTGCCAGCAGTACCGGGACAGACACCGGGGAGCTGTTTTTT CASSTGTDTGELFF
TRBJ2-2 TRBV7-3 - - TGTGCCAGCAGCCCAAGCGGGAACACCGGGGAGCTGTTTTTT CASSPSGNTGELFF
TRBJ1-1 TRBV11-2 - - TGTGCCAGCAGCTTGCGGGAGAACACTGAAGCTTTCTTT CASSLRENTEAFF
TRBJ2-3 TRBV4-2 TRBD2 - TGTGCCAGCAGCCAAGACTTTAGCGGGTCGGGCACAGATACGCAGTATTTT CASSQDFSGSGTDTQYF
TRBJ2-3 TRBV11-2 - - TGTGCCAGCAGCTTACGACAGAGCACAGATACGCAGTATTTT CASSLRQSTDTQYF
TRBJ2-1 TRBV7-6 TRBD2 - TGTGCCAGCAGCTCAATAGCGGGGTCTGGCAATGAGCAGTTCTTC CASSSIAGSGNEQFF
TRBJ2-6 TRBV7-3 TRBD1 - TGTGCCAGCAGCGCGACAGGGAGAGACTCTGGGGCCAACGTCCTGACTTTC CASSATGRDSGANVLTF
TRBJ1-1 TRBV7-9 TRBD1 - TGTTCCAGCAGCTACGCAGGGGGGAACACTGAAGCTTTCTTT CSSSYAGGNTEAFF
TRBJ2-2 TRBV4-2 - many TGTGCCAGCAGCCAAGGGACTTCGAACACCGGGGAGCTGTTTTTT CASSQGTSNTGELFF
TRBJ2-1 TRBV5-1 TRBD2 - TGCGCCAGCAGCTTACGAACCGGGACTAGTCCTTTCAATGAGCAGTTCTTC CASSLRTGTSPFNEQFF
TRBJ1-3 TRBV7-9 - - TGTGCTACGCGACGGGGGAGCTCTGGAAACACCATATATTTT CATRRGSSGNTIYF
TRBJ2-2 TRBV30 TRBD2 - TGTGTGTCTGGAGCGGGGACTTCGAACACCGGGGAGCTGTTTTTT CVSGAGTSNTGELFF
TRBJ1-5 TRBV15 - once TGTGCCACCAGCAGAGGCCGGGTCCGCAATCAGCCCCAGCATTTT CATSRGRVRNQPQHF
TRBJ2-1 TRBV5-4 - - TGTGCCAGCAGCTGGGGAAGGGGGGAGCAGTTCTTC CASSWGRGEQFF
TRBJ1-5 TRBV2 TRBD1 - TGTGCCAGCAACACCTACGGGGACAGAAATCAGCCCCAGCATTTT CASNTYGDRNQPQHF
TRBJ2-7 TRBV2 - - TGTGCCAGCAGTGGCGGCGGCCCGGGGTACGAGCAGTACTTC CASSGGGPGYEQYF
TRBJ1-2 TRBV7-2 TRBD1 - TGTGCCAGCAGCTTAGCTGGACAGGGGTTGGGGGGCTACACCTTC CASSLAGQGLGGYTF
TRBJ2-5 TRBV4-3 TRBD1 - TGCGCCAGCAGCCGAGACAGGGGGGAGACCCAGTACTTC CASSRDRGETQYF
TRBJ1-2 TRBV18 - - TGTGCCAGCCAACCGACAGCCGAGAACTATGGCTACACCTTC CASQPTAENYGYTF
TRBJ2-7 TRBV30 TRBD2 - TGTGCCTGGAGTGCCCGATTTAGCGGGAGGTTTTACGAGCAGTACTTC CAWSARFSGRFYEQYF
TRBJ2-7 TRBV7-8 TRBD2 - TGTGCCAGCAGCTTAGGCGGGGGTGCCCACGAGCAGTACTTC CASSLGGGAHEQYF
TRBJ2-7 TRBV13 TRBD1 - TGTGCCAGCAGTCATGGGGACAGGGTAACCTACGAGCAGTACTTC CASSHGDRVTYEQYF
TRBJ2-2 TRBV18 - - TGTGCCAGCTCACGAACAGTTAGCACCGGGGAGCTGTTTTTT CASSRTVSTGELFF
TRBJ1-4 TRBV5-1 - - TGCGCCAGCAGCCGGGTTGGGGGCCGAACTAATGAAAAACTGTTTTTT CASSRVGGRTNEKLFF
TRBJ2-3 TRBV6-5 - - TGTGCCAGCAGTTACTCGTGGGGATTAGCGGCAGATACGCAGTATTTT CASSYSWGLAADTQYF
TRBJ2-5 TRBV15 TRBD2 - TGTGCCACCAGCAGAGACCCTCGGACTAGCGGGAGTCCCCACCAGTACTTC CATSRDPRTSGSPHQYF
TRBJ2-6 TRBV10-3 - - TGTGCCATCAGCCTCTCAGTAATCCCTGGGGCCAACGTCCTGACTTTC CAISLSVIPGANVLTF
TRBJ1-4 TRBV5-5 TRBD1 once TGTGCCAGCAGCTTTCTGGGACAGGGTAGTATTTGGGCTGAAAAACTGTTTTTT CASSFLGQGSIWAEKLFF
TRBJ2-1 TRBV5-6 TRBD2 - TGTGCCAGCAGCTTGAGGCGGGGGAGTGTCTACAATGAGCAGTTCTTC CASSLRRGSVYNEQFF
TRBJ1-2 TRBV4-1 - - TGCGCCAGCAGCCAAGTCTCGACCTCGCAGAGAGGAGGTGGCTACACCTTC CASSQVSTSQRGGGYTF
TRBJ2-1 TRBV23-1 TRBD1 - TGCGCCAGCTCGACCCGGACAGGGGACAATGAGCAGTTCTTC CASSTRTGDNEQFF
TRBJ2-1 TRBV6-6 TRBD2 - TGTGCCAGCAGCCAGCCAGGGACTAGCGGGGGAAATGAGCAGTTCTTC CASSQPGTSGGNEQFF
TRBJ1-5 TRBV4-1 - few TGCGCCAGCAGCCTCGGGACTTCTCAGCCCCAGCATTTT CASSLGTSQPQHF